This TCR beta chain emerged from a study of radiation and T cells in renal cell carcinoma. Findings and limits, study-wide: From baseline, blood top tumor clonotypes peaked at 2 weeks post-radiation.

TCRdb's copy holds only in-frame clones and misses some; the assay was immunoSEQ multiplex PCR. Of 150,000 to 200,000 clones listed, around 89% are singletons. Time point: blood 4 weeks post-SBRT, at nephrectomy. Noted treatment: 15 Gy SBRT to primary tumor, nephrectomy 4 weeks later. Blood was sampled at baseline, 2 weeks and 4 weeks after SBRT. This renal cell carcinoma was of the clear cell type. Remarks on this clone: Its antigen is as yet unknown.

The CDR3 has 17 amino acids. The clonotype originates from a woman between 50 and 59 years old with renal cell carcinoma. The chain joins TRBV21-1 to TRBJ2-3; TRBD2, the table's D call, lacks a check against the DNA. TRBV21-1 is deemed a pseudogene. Sequencing was performed on blood, taken from a patient whose treatment included radiotherapy and nephrectomy. The CDR3 reads CASSISRTSGTTDTQYF. The CDR3 bases are TGTGCCAGCAGCATATCAAGGACTAGCGGGACCACAGATACGCAGTATTTT.